The 29 T cell receptor beta chains in this list originate from one sample, sequenced in a study of T cells after yellow fever vaccination (dated by TCRdb to between 2018 and 2021). The treatment or condition label of this sample denotes: live attenuated yellow fever vaccine strain. Library prep was done by 5' RACE. The sequencing machine was an Illumina HiSeq 2500. Starting from the raw public reads, TCRdb applied fastp trimming at Q25, assembled clones with MiXCR and retained in-frame beta chains. Entries that share a CDR3 protein sequence are merged under the most common genes and DNA. The sample data list around 400,000 distinct CDR3 sequences, and 9.5% to 13% of these were observed just once. Together, the top ten hold 18% of the sample. The sequenced sample was PBMCs, obtained on the day of the first yellow fever vaccination. The receptors were sampled from a man aged 18 to 30 who received the YFV17D yellow fever vaccine.

This clonotype has just a few counts. The genes are TRBV10-3 and TRBJ1-4; D is undetermined. From germline, CDR1 is ENHRY and CDR2 SYGVKD. The CDR3 runs to 15 residues. The V end was cut by 3 bases, the J end by 2 bases, with 10 bases between. The CDR3 reads CAISDPTSTNEKLFF. CDR3 in DNA: TGTGCCATCAGTGATCCCACGTCGACTAATGAAAAACTGTTTTTT.

This clonotype came up many times. The chain couples TRBV7-9 to TRBJ2-3; 7 nucleotides align to TRBD2. Trimming removed 6 bases from V and 4 bases from J; junction bases left unmatched: 10. The CDR3 is 15 amino acids. Germline V lookup: CDR1 SEHNR, CDR2 FQNEAQ (reference sequence). The CDR3 DNA reads as TGTGCCAGCAGACGAGCGGGGCCAGTCCCAGATACGCAGTATTTT. It specifies CASRRAGPVPDTQYF.

This clonotype was observed a few times. This rearrangement joins TRBV7-9 to TRBJ2-3; 10 bases map to TRBD1. With V trimmed by 5 bases and J by 4 bases, 6 bases remained unmatched. The CDR3 totals 15 residues. The germline gives CDR1 SEHNR, CDR2 FQNEAQ (reference sequence). The CDR3 spells CASSPSGTGADTQYF. In DNA, the CDR3 is TGTGCCAGCAGCCCCTCCGGGACAGGGGCAGATACGCAGTATTTT.

This rearrangement joins TRBV3-1 to TRBJ2-1; 10 positions match TRBD1. The CDR3 contains 18 residues. J gave up 8 bases and V 2 bases, and 15 bases lay outside the gene matches. CDR1 and CDR2 (germline): LGHDT, YNNKEL (reference sequence). As DNA, the CDR3 is TGTGCCAGCAGCCAAAGCTCGGGGACAGGGGCCCCCGGGTATGAGCAGTTCTTC. Its translation: CASSQSSGTGAPGYEQFF.

The table lists this clonotype with a few counts. The rearrangement uses TRBV7-9 and TRBJ2-7; 7 bases match TRBD1. Germline V CDR1 and CDR2: SEHNR, FQNEAQ (reference sequence). V lost 5 bases and J lost 3; bases outside the gene matches: 13. The CDR3 runs to 16 residues. CDR3 bases: TGTGCCAGCAGCCCCCCATGGTTAGGGGGCAACTACGAGCAGTACTTC. It specifies CASSPPWLGGNYEQYF.

The sample holds a few counts of this clonotype. V is TRBV7-2 and J is TRBJ1-2; D is uncertain. Trimming cost V 2 bases and J 8 bases, with 12 bases left between them. Germline V gene sequence: CDR1 SGHTA, CDR2 FQGNSA. The CDR3 runs 13 residues. The CDR3, as DNA: TGTGCCAGCAGCTTACGAGATTTGAGGGGCTACACCTTC. It translates to CASSLRDLRGYTF.

This clonotype occurred many times. The J gene is TRBJ2-3, the V gene TRBV25-1; the D is unclear. The CDR3 runs 15 residues. Germline V lookup: CDR1 MGHDK, CDR2 SYGVNS. Between the trimmed V and J ends, which lost 6 bases and 1 base, there was a span of 14 bases. DNA of the CDR3: TGTGCCAGCAGCGGAAATAGCCTGGGCACAGATACGCAGTATTTT. It yields the protein CASSGNSLGTDTQYF. The full variable domain, rest sourced from reference TRBV25-1 and TRBJ2-3, is EADIYQTPRYLVIGTGKKITLECSQTMGHDKMYWYQQDPGMELHLIHYSYGVNSTEKGDLSSESTVSRIRTEHFPLTLESARPSHTSQYLCASSGNSLGTDTQYFGPGTRLTVL.

This clonotype was seen a few times. CDR3 region: CASSYGRLAGTNTGELFF. The CDR3 coding sequence is TGTGCCAGCAGTTACGGAAGGCTAGCGGGAACGAACACCGGGGAGCTGTTTTTT. The genes are TRBV6-5 and TRBJ2-2; TRBD2 matches at 9 bases. Losses at the gene ends were 2 bases for V and 0 bases for J; bases not matched to a gene: 7. Germline values: CDR1 MNHEY, CDR2 SVGAGI. The length of the CDR3 is 18 residues.

This clonotype was detected only a few times. The chain recombines TRBV27 with TRBJ2-7; D gene uncertain. Per the germline V gene, CDR1 is MNHEY and CDR2 is SMNVEV (reference sequence). Trimming took 0 bases from V and 6 from J, leaving 15 bases between them. CDR3 size: 15 residues. This chain's CDR3 is CASSLSRTPLGEQYF. The CDR3 DNA follows: TGTGCCAGCAGTTTATCACGGACCCCCCTTGGCGAGCAGTACTTC.

At least ten counts were recorded for this clonotype. The rearrangement joins TRBV6-4 to TRBJ2-1; 9 positions agree with TRBD2. The V segment lost 2 bases and the J segment 4 bases; nucleotides outside the gene matches: 3. The CDR3 extends over 15 amino acids. Germline V lookup: CDR1 MRHNA, CDR2 SNTAGT. The CDR3 nucleotides read TGTGCCAGCAGTGACGCTAGCGGGGCATACAATGAGCAGTTCTTC. It translates to CASSDASGAYNEQFF.

The chain links TRBV5-4 to TRBJ2-1; D is uncertain. The CDR3 extends over 11 amino acids. The V gene lost 0 bases and the J gene lost 12 bases, with 7 bases spanning the gap. Looked up from germline, CDR1 is SGHNT and CDR2 is YYREEE (reference sequence). CDR3 coding DNA: TGTGCCAGCAGCTTGGGGCTGCTGCAGTTCTTC. Its translation is CASSLGLLQFF. Together with reference TRBV5-4 and TRBJ2-1, the CDR3 gives the full variable domain: ETGVTQSPTHLIKTRGQQVTLRCSSQSGHNTVSWYQQALGQGPQFIFQYYREEENGRGNFPPRFSGLQFPNYSSELNVNALELDDSALYLCASSLGLLQFFGPGTRLTVL.

This chain uses TRBV7-9 with TRBJ2-7; 8 nucleotides agree with TRBD1. CDR1 and CDR2 (germline): SEHNR, FQNEAQ (reference sequence). J lost 3 bases, V lost 4 bases, and 5 bases had no gene match. The CDR3 sequence is 14 residues long. The CDR3 loop reads CASSSPDRVYEQYV. CDR3 nucleotides: TGTGCCAGCAGCTCCCCGGACAGGGTCTACGAGCAGTACGTC.

The rearrangement joins TRBV11-2 to TRBJ2-2; 8 nucleotides agree with TRBD1. CDR1 and CDR2 (germline): SGHAT, FQNNGV. The CDR3 contains 15 residues. Trimming removed 3 bases from V and 5 bases from J; junction bases left unmatched: 5. The CDR3 bases are TGTGCCAGCAGCTTCCCCGACAGGGGAACCGGGGAGCTGTTTTTT. It is translated as CASSFPDRGTGELFF.

The J gene is TRBJ2-2, the V gene TRBV10-3; D unresolved. V was pared by 3 bases and J by 0 bases, with 5 bases between. CDR3 length: 14 residues. Germline V lookup: CDR1 ENHRY, CDR2 SYGVKD. The CDR3 region is CAISDGSNTGELFF. For the CDR3, the DNA is TGTGCCATCAGTGACGGATCGAACACCGGGGAGCTGTTTTTT.

This chain joins TRBV4-1 and TRBJ1-3; TRBD1 matches at 7 bases. The CDR3 loop spans 15 amino acids. CDR1 MGHRA and CDR2 YSYEKL come from the germline V gene. V lost 1 base, J lost 4 bases, and 4 bases stayed unmatched. The CDR3, as DNA: TGCGCCAGCAGCCAAGCAGGGGGAGGCGGAAACACCATATATTTT. Translating gives CASSQAGGGGNTIYF.

This clonotype was counted many times. CDR3 DNA: TGTGCCAGCAGCTTCAGGGCGGGTCAAGAGACCCAGTACTTC. Translated, it gives CASSFRAGQETQYF. This chain links TRBV14 with TRBJ2-5, with D possibly called TRBD1 or TRBD2 (5 bases each). The germline V gene has CDR1 SGHDN and CDR2 FVKESK. The CDR3 runs 14 residues. V lost 5 bases, J lost 2 bases, and 12 bases lay in between.

This clonotype was found many times. This sequence joins TRBV7-2 and TRBJ2-3; D ambiguous. The germline V and J ends were trimmed by 5 bases and 6 bases, with 12 bases remaining between them. CDR3 length: 13 amino acids. Germline CDR1 is SGHTA and CDR2 is FQGNSA. For the CDR3, the DNA is TGTGCCAGCAGCCAAGGGTTGGCTGATACGCAGTATTTT. Translated, it gives CASSQGLADTQYF.

This chain connects TRBV5-1 to TRBJ2-3; D possibly corresponds to TRBD2 (6 bases). The CDR3 consists of 14 residues. Trimming took 4 bases from V and 1 from J, leaving 10 bases between them. Germline values: CDR1 SGHRS, CDR2 YFSETQ. CDR3 protein: CASSRDSRTDTQYF. CDR3 coding DNA: TGCGCCAGCAGCAGGGACTCCCGCACAGATACGCAGTATTTT. Based on the CDR3 plus reference TRBV5-1 and TRBJ2-3, the full variable domain is KAGVTQTPRYLIKTRGQQVTLSCSPISGHRSVSWYQQTPGQGLQFLFEYFSETQRNKGNFPGRFSGRQFSNSRSEMNVSTLELGDSALYLCASSRDSRTDTQYFGPGTRLTVL.

J is TRBJ1-1 and V is TRBV10-2; no clear D. Germline V gene data show CDR1 as WSHSY and CDR2 as SAAADI. The germline V and J ends were trimmed by 3 bases and 14 bases, with 13 bases remaining between them. CDR3 length equals 11 residues. The CDR3 DNA follows: TGCGCCAGCAGTGAAGGGAGCGAAGGATTCTTT. This translates into CASSEGSEGFF.

This rearrangement joins TRBV30 to TRBJ1-4, with D perhaps TRBD1 (5 bases). This CDR3 has 13 residues. In germline, CDR1 is GTSNPN, CDR2 SVGIG (reference sequence). V was cut by 0 bases and J by 13 bases, with 15 bases left in between. CDR3 protein: CAWSVRSHTGLFF. In DNA form, the CDR3 reads TGTGCCTGGAGTGTCCGCTCCCATACAGGACTGTTTTTT.

This rearrangement joins TRBV6-6 to TRBJ2-2, with a weak D call TRBD2 (6 bases). Germline CDR1 is MNHNY and CDR2 is SVGAGI (reference sequence). CDR3 length equals 13 residues. Deletions cut 2 bases from V and 7 bases from J, with 8 bases between. CDR3 sequence: CASSYMGGGELFF. The CDR3 nucleotides read TGTGCCAGCAGTTACATGGGGGGCGGGGAGCTGTTTTTT.

This clonotype turned up a few times. V and J are TRBV11-1 and TRBJ1-3; weak D call: TRBD1 (6 bases). Germline V CDR1 and CDR2: SGHAT, FQDESV (reference sequence). The CDR3 has 16 amino acids. Trimming left V 5 bases short and J 0 bases short, with 14 bases between. In nucleotides, the CDR3 is TGTGCCAGCAGCCAAGCTGGACAGCTCTCTGGAAACACCATATATTTT. Translating it yields CASSQAGQLSGNTIYF. The full variable domain, completed using reference TRBV11-1 and TRBJ1-3, is EAEVAQSPRYKITEKSQAVAFWCDPISGHATLYWYRQILGQGPELLVQFQDESVVDDSQLPKDRFSAERLKGVDSTLKIQPAELGDSAMYLCASSQAGQLSGNTIYFGEGSWLTVV.

This clonotype was found a few times. V and J are TRBV10-3 and TRBJ2-3, with TRBD2 identical over 14 bases. V dropped 8 bases and J dropped 2; count of bases not matched to a gene: 12. CDR3 length: 18 residues. The germline V gene encodes CDR1 ENHRY and CDR2 SYGVKD. Written as DNA, the CDR3 is TGTGCCATCTCGAATTCCGGGACTAGCGGGGGTTCCACAGATACGCAGTATTTT. It yields the protein CAISNSGTSGGSTDTQYF.

V gene TRBV7-9 combines with J gene TRBJ2-2; 8 nucleotides agree with TRBD1. V lost 2 bases, J lost 7 bases, and 6 bases stayed unmatched. CDR3 length: 15 amino acids. Per germline, CDR1 SEHNR and CDR2 FQNEAQ (reference sequence). The CDR3 protein is CASSLQGAHGGELFF. The CDR3 DNA reads as TGTGCCAGCAGCTTACAGGGGGCGCACGGCGGGGAGCTGTTTTTT.

This clonotype was observed a handful of times. The rearrangement joins TRBV3-1 to TRBJ2-2; no reliable D call. The CDR3 totals 13 residues. V lost 1 base and J 7 bases, leaving 7 bases between the germline ends. CDR1 and CDR2 from the germline V gene are LGHDT and YNNKEL (reference sequence). CDR3 sequence (DNA): TGTGCCAGCAGCCAAGGACTCGTCGGGGAGCTGTTTTTT. Translated: CASSQGLVGELFF.

This clonotype was counted between two and nine times. The chain links TRBV7-3 to TRBJ2-1; no reliable D call. V gave up 0 bases and J gave up 13 bases, with 16 bases separating them. CDR3 length: 14 residues. CDR1 and CDR2 (germline): SGHTA, FQGTGA. This chain's CDR3 is CASSLTFSDGRQFF. The CDR3 region has the DNA TGTGCCAGCAGCTTAACTTTCTCGGACGGAAGACAGTTCTTC.

This clonotype has only a few counts. The chain joins TRBV4-2 to TRBJ2-7, with 8 bases aligning to TRBD2. The CDR3 extends over 15 amino acids. J lost 2 bases, V lost 0 bases, and 3 bases had no gene match. Germline values: CDR1 LGHNA, CDR2 YNFKEQ. This CDR3 reads CASSQDVAGPYEQYF. The DNA of the CDR3 is TGTGCCAGCAGCCAAGATGTAGCGGGGCCCTACGAGCAGTACTTC.

DNA for the CDR3: TGCAGTGCTAAGCCCCCAGGGGCTAACTGGTATTTT. Amino acid sequence: CSAKPPGANWYF. The V gene is TRBV20-1, the J gene TRBJ2-3, with a possible D match to TRBD1 (6 bases). Trimming left V 4 bases short and J 14 bases short, with 19 bases between. The CDR3 sequence is 12 residues long. Germline V gives CDR1 DFQATT, CDR2 SNEGSKA (reference sequence).

This clonotype was counted at least ten times. In DNA form, the CDR3 reads TGTGCCAGCAGCCAGGGACACGATAGCAATCAGCCCCAGCATTTT. Its protein is CASSQGHDSNQPQHF. J is TRBJ1-5 and V is TRBV3-1; D perhaps matches TRBD1 (6 bases). This CDR3 is 15 amino acids long. V lost 3 bases to trimming and J lost 0 bases, with 9 bases between them. Germline V CDR1 and CDR2: LGHDT, YNNKEL (reference sequence).